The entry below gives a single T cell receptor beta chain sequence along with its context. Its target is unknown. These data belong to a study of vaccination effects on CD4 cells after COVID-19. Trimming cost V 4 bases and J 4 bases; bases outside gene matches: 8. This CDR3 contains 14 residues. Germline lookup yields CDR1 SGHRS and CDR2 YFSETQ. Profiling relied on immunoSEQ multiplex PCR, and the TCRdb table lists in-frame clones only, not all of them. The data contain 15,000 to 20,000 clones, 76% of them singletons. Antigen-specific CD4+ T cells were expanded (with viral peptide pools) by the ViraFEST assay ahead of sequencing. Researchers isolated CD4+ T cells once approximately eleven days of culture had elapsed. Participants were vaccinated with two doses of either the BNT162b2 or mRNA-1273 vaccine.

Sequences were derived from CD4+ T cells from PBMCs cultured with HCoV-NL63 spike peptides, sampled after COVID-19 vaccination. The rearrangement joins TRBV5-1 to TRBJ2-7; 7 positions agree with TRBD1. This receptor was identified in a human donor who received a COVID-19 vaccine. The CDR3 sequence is CASSITPQGYEQYF. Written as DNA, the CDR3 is TGCGCCAGCAGCATAACACCACAGGGGTACGAGCAGTACTTC.